This T cell receptor (beta chain) stems from a study of early T cells in non-severe SARS-CoV-2 infection. Study information: The sequenced material was bulk RNA from unsorted whole blood, and its chains were unpaired.

Individual cDNA molecules each received unique molecular identifiers attached to them. TCRdb re-analysed the 5' RACE reads in MiXCR, keeping a single row per CDR3 protein. The sample lists some 39,000 distinct CDR3 sequences, under 9.5% occurring once. The study, taken as a whole, reports: Using VDJdb, the matching emphasized anti-spike CD8 responses while missing private and CD4 specificities.

A remark on this clonotype: Its matching antigen is unknown.

This clonotype was obtained from an adult who was a healthcare worker with PCR-confirmed SARS-CoV-2 infection or an uninfected control (not recorded which). Sequences were obtained from whole blood.

In DNA form, the CDR3 reads TGTGCCAGCAGCTTAGTTAGTGGGACCTACGAGCAGTACTTC. Translated: CASSLVSGTYEQYF. The gene calls are TRBV7-2 and TRBJ2-7; D is undetermined. Trimming took off 1 base at V and 2 bases at J, with 9 bases between the two ends. The CDR3 sequence is 14 residues long. Germline V gene sequence: CDR1 SGHTA, CDR2 FQGNSA.